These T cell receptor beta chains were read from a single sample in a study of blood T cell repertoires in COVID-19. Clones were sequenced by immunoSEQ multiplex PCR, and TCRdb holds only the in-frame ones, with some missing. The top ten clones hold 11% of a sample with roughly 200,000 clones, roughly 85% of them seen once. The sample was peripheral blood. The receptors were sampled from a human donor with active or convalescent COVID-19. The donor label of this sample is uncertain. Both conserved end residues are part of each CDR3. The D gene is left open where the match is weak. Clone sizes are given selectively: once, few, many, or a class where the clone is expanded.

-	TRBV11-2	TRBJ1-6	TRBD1	TGTGCCAGCAGCTTACAGGGGGCACCATTTGGTTCACCCCTCCACTTT	CASSLQGAPFGSPLHF
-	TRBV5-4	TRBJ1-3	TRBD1	TGTGCCAGCAGCAGAACGGGACAGGGGGCGCGAGGAAACACCATATATTTT	CASSRTGQGARGNTIYF
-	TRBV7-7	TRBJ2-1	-	TGTGCTAGCAGCGGAGAGAGAGGCAATGAGCAGTTCTTC	CASSGERGNEQFF
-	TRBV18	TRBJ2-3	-	TGTGCCAGCTCTCACAGGGCGAGCACAGATACGCAGTATTTT	CASSHRASTDTQYF
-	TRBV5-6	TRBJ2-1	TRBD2	TGTGCCAGCAGCCTAGCGGCGAATGAGCAGTTCTTC	CASSLAANEQFF
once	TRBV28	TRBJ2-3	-	TGTACCAGCAGCGAAGGGGTTACAGCAGATACGCAGTATTTT	CTSSEGVTADTQYF
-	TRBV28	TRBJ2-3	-	TGTGCCAGCAGTACGCGGGGAGATACGCAGTATTTT	CASSTRGDTQYF
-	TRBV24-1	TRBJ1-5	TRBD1	TGTGCCACCAGTGATTCCGTACAGGGGTATAGCAATCAGCCCCAGCATTTT	CATSDSVQGYSNQPQHF
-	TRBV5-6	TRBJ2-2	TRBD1	TGTGCCAGCAGCCGACGGGGACAGGGGGCGACCGGGGAGCTGTTTTTT	CASSRRGQGATGELFF
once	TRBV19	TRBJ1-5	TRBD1	TGTGCCAGTAGTATCGAAACACGACAGGGACATAGCAATCAGCCCCAGCATTTT	CASSIETRQGHSNQPQHF
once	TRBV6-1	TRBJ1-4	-	TGTGCCAGCAGTGATAAGGACGGGGAACCATGGAACCGGCGGGAAAAACTGTTTTTT	CASSDKDGEPWNRREKLFF
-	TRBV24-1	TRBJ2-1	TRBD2	TGTGCCACCAGTGACCCCATTCTAGCGGGAACCAAGGTGGTTGGTGAGCAGTTCTTC	CATSDPILAGTKVVGEQFF
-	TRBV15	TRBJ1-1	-	TGTGCCACCAGCAGAGATTGGGAAAGGGGAGCTTTCTTT	CATSRDWERGAFF
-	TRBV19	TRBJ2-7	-	TGTGCCAGTAGTTCCCCCCTTTACGAGCAGTACTTC	CASSSPLYEQYF
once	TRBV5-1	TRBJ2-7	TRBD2	TGCGCCAGCAGCACAGCGGGACTAGCCTACGAGCAGTACTTC	CASSTAGLAYEQYF
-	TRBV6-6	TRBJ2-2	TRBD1	TGTGCCAGCAGGCGACAGGGGCTGAACACCGGGGAGCTGTTTTTT	CASRRQGLNTGELFF
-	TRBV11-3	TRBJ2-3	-	TGTGCCAGCAGTTATGGGGGGTCAGGGCCTGGCACAGATACGCAGTATTTT	CASSYGGSGPGTDTQYF